The sequence of this T cell receptor beta chain was determined in a study of metastatic and nonmetastatic thyroid tumors. For the study at large: A comparison of repertoires was made across blood and tumor or nodule tissue from malignant and benign thyroid patients. Broader study findings: Malignant thyroid tumors reportedly exceeded benign nodules significantly in TCR beta diversity, with the difference appearing in blood and tumor.

All patients were untreated before thyroid surgery. Trimming stripped 6 bases from V and 8 bases from J, with 19 bases between. The CDR3 spans 15 residues. CDR1 is MGHRA, CDR2 YSYEKL, per germline. This clone was detected ten times or more. What it recognizes is unknown. In the authors' methods: The authors used CDR3 differences across clinicopathological groups to build a distant-metastasis classifier for papillary thyroid cancer. TCRdb re-called the PCR reads via MiXCR. These V and J calls originate from TCRdb's pipeline instead of the authors' own analysis. This table holds around 53,000 clones, approximately 15% found once.

The TCR was taken from a female donor with papillary thyroid cancer or a benign thyroid nodule (not recorded which). Some clones in this sample may be carry-over from other donors' samples. Sequenced material: blood. V usage is TRBV4-1 and J usage is TRBJ2-2; maybe TRBD2 (6 bases). The CDR3 here is CASRPITSSLGELFF. DNA for the CDR3: TGCGCCAGCAGACCCATTACTAGCTCCCTAGGGGAGCTGTTTTTT.